One sample yielded the 6 T cell receptor beta chains listed below, sequenced in a study of blood T cell repertoires in COVID-19. Repertoires were generated with immunoSEQ multiplex PCR, while TCRdb's copy carries only in-frame clones and drops some. The data hold some 150,000 clones, with around 90% observed a single time. Sequencing input: peripheral blood. These receptors were collected from an older woman with active or convalescent COVID-19.

The J gene is TRBJ1-1, the V gene TRBV19; the D gene is possibly TRBD1 (6 bases). Germline V gene sequence: CDR1 LNHDA, CDR2 SQIVND (reference sequence). The CDR3 has 15 amino acids. Between the trimmed V and J ends, which lost 3 bases and 3 bases, there was a span of 14 bases. CDR3 protein: CASSMFGSGDTEAFF. As DNA, the CDR3 is TGTGCCAGTAGTATGTTCGGGTCAGGGGACACTGAAGCTTTCTTT.

This chain joins TRBV9 and TRBJ2-2; TRBD2 might be the D (6 bases). Germline lookup yields CDR1 SGDLS and CDR2 YYNGEE. Trimming took 0 bases from V and 0 from J, leaving 9 bases between them. The CDR3 runs to 16 residues. In DNA, the CDR3 is TGTGCCAGCAGCGTAGTCGCGGGGACGAACACCGGGGAGCTGTTTTTT. It is translated as CASSVVAGTNTGELFF.

The chain couples TRBV7-3 to TRBJ1-1; TRBD1 is a possible D gene (6 bases). The CDR3 spans 13 residues. CDR1 and CDR2 (germline): SGHTA, FQGTGA. Trimming took 5 bases from V and 11 from J, leaving 18 bases between them. The CDR3 DNA is TGTGCCAGCAGCCCGACCCCAGCGGGGGCGGCTTTCTTT. Its translation is CASSPTPAGAAFF.

J is TRBJ1-1 and V is TRBV9, with D maybe TRBD1 (6 bases). Trimming took 0 bases from V and 3 from J, leaving 15 bases between them. This CDR3 spans 16 amino acids. Germline loops: CDR1 SGDLS, CDR2 YYNGEE. CDR3 loop: CASSVEGVGRDTEAFF. CDR3 coding DNA: TGTGCCAGCAGCGTAGAGGGGGTTGGGAGGGACACTGAAGCTTTCTTT.

The CDR3 loop is CASSLRGRGKDNYGYTF. In nucleotides, the CDR3 is TGTGCCAGCAGCTTAAGGGGAAGGGGCAAAGACAACTATGGCTACACCTTC. The gene calls are TRBV7-3 and TRBJ1-2; tentatively, D is TRBD1 (5 bases). Germline CDR1 reads SGHTA; CDR2 reads FQGTGA. This CDR3 comprises 17 residues. Deletions cut 1 base from V and 2 bases from J, with 17 bases between. Variable domain in full (rest from reference TRBV7-3 and TRBJ1-2): GAGVSQTPSNKVTEKGKYVELRCDPISGHTALYWYRQSLGQGPEFLIYFQGTGAADDSGLPNDRFFAVRPEGSVSTLKIQRTERGDSAVYLCASSLRGRGKDNYGYTFGSGTRLTVV.

CDR3: CASIKGQGTYEQYF. The CDR3 bases are TGTGCCAGCATAAAGGGACAGGGAACCTACGAGCAGTACTTC. J is TRBJ2-7 and V is TRBV11-2, with 9 bases that match TRBD1. CDR1 and CDR2 from the germline V gene are SGHAT and FQNNGV. CDR3 length: 14 residues. Trimming cost V 7 bases and J 2 bases; bases outside gene matches: 6. Based on the CDR3 plus reference TRBV11-2 and TRBJ2-7, the full variable domain is EAGVAQSPRYKIIEKRQSVAFWCNPISGHATLYWYQQILGQGPKLLIQFQNNGVVDDSQLPKDRFSAERLKGVDSTLKIQPAKLEDSAVYLCASIKGQGTYEQYFGPGTRLTVT.